The rows below give T cell receptor beta chains drawn from one sample of a study of blood T cell repertoires in COVID-19. Here immunoSEQ multiplex PCR was the method, and the copy in TCRdb shows in-frame clones only, minus some. The sample includes some 700,000 clones, over 80% of them seen just once. The sequencing sample was made of peripheral blood. The receptors were sampled from a woman aged 18-29 years with acute or convalescent COVID-19. Each CDR3 is given with its conserved first and last residue. A D gene is named only where the DNA matches it firmly. Size is stated for part of the rows, as once, few or many counts, or as a class when the clone is expanded.

clone_size d_call j_call v_call cdr3_aa cdr3_nt
NA TRBD1 TRBJ1-5 TRBV10-3 CAIISDRGCNQPQHF TGTGCCATCATCTCGGACAGGGGGTGTAATCAGCCCCAGCATTTT
NA NA TRBJ1-1 TRBV7-8 CASSYTENTEAFF TGTGCCAGCAGTTACACAGAGAACACTGAAGCTTTCTTT
NA NA TRBJ1-2 TRBV5-8 CASSLLGHYGYTF TGTGCCAGCAGCTTGTTGGGCCACTATGGCTACACCTTC
NA NA TRBJ1-1 TRBV4-1 CASRAGNTEAFF TGCGCCAGCAGAGCAGGGAACACTGAAGCTTTCTTT
NA TRBD1 TRBJ1-5 TRBV27 CASSLPGQNQPQHF TGTGCCAGCAGTTTACCGGGACAGAATCAGCCCCAGCATTTT
NA TRBD2 TRBJ2-2 TRBV4-3 CASSQDLETSEELFF TGCGCCAGCAGCCAAGATCTTGAGACTAGCGAGGAGCTGTTTTTT
NA NA TRBJ1-3 TRBV25-1 CASRPSGGENTIYF TGTGCCAGCAGGCCGTCCGGAGGGGAAAACACCATATATTTT
NA TRBD2 TRBJ2-1 TRBV24-1 CATSGIAGDTWNEQFF TGTGCCACCAGTGGAATAGCGGGGGATACTTGGAATGAGCAGTTCTTC
NA NA TRBJ1-2 TRBV7-9 CAPHPGENGYTF TGTGCCCCCCACCCAGGGGAGAATGGCTACACCTTC
NA NA TRBJ2-7 TRBV21-1 CASPNRGDYEQYF TGTGCCAGCCCTAATAGAGGAGACTACGAGCAGTACTTC
NA NA TRBJ1-2 TRBV18 CASSPAFPETYGYTF TGTGCCAGCTCACCCGCATTTCCGGAGACCTATGGCTACACCTTC
NA NA TRBJ2-3 TRBV9 CARLTDTQYF TGTGCCAGACTAACAGATACGCAGTATTTT
NA TRBD1 TRBJ2-3 TRBV27 CASRPDRGLTDTQYF TGTGCCAGCAGACCGGACAGGGGCCTCACAGATACGCAGTATTTT
NA NA TRBJ1-6 TRBV9 CASSAGNSPLHF TGTGCCAGCAGCGCGGGTAATTCACCCCTCCACTTT
NA NA TRBJ1-2 TRBV7-9 CASSSGVGYTF TGTGCCAGCAGCTCGGGGGTAGGCTACACCTTC
NA TRBD2 TRBJ2-1 TRBV7-3 CASSLLAGAYNEQFF TGTGCCAGCAGCCTCCTAGCGGGGGCATACAATGAGCAGTTCTTC
NA NA TRBJ2-7 TRBV28 CASIRTAASYEQYF TGTGCCAGCATCAGGACAGCCGCCTCCTACGAGCAGTACTTC
once NA TRBJ2-3 TRBV4-3 CASSQRERLPDTQYF TGCGCCAGCAGCCAAAGAGAACGACTCCCAGATACGCAGTATTTT
NA NA TRBJ2-7 TRBV5-8 CASSSAYEQYF TGTGCCAGCAGCTCGGCCTACGAGCAGTACTTC
few TRBD1 TRBJ1-2 TRBV4-3 CASSLQGASGYTF TGCGCCAGCAGCCTACAGGGGGCTTCTGGCTACACCTTC
NA NA TRBJ2-4 TRBV18 CASSLAETGTLTLAKNIQYF TGTGCCAGCTCACTAGCTGAAACCGGGACACTTACACTAGCCAAAAACATTCAGTACTTC
NA TRBD1 TRBJ1-2 TRBV7-9 CASSPGTGGRGYTF TGTGCCAGCAGCCCAGGGACAGGGGGTCGTGGCTACACCTTC
NA TRBD1 TRBJ1-3 TRBV9 CASSATGDGNTIYF TGTGCCAGCAGCGCGACAGGGGACGGAAACACCATATATTTT
NA NA TRBJ1-5 TRBV18 CASSPGRTGQPQHF TGTGCCAGCTCACCGGGGAGGACGGGTCAGCCCCAGCATTTT
once NA TRBJ1-1 TRBV7-9 CASSLVGGSDTEAFF TGTGCCAGCAGCTTAGTTGGAGGGAGTGACACTGAAGCTTTCTTT
NA TRBD2 TRBJ2-3 TRBV3-1/TRBV3-2 CASSQDRSGGSGDTQYF TGTGCCAGCAGCCAAGATCGGAGCGGGGGGTCCGGAGATACGCAGTATTTT
NA NA TRBJ2-2 TRBV2 CASSEAGAERGELFF TGTGCCAGCAGTGAAGCAGGGGCTGAGCGCGGGGAGCTGTTTTTT
NA NA TRBJ1-1 TRBV18 CASSRQGRDTEAFF TGTGCCAGCTCACGTCAGGGAAGGGACACTGAAGCTTTCTTT
NA TRBD2 TRBJ2-2 TRBV2 CASSERTSGAIRNTGELFF TGTGCCAGCAGTGAAAGGACTAGCGGGGCCATAAGGAACACCGGGGAGCTGTTTTTT
NA TRBD1 TRBJ1-4 TRBV14 CASSPPDREKLFF TGTGCCAGCAGCCCCCCGGACAGGGAGAAACTGTTTTTT
NA TRBD2 TRBJ2-3 TRBV30 CAWKGLAGHTDTQYF TGTGCCTGGAAGGGACTAGCGGGGCACACAGATACGCAGTATTTT
NA NA TRBJ1-2 TRBV10-1 CASSEHGGQFYGYTF TGCGCCAGCAGTGAGCATGGGGGCCAATTCTATGGCTACACCTTC
NA NA TRBJ2-1 TRBV5-1 CASSLSSGTYNEQFF TGCGCCAGCAGCTTGAGTAGCGGTACCTACAATGAGCAGTTCTTC
once NA TRBJ1-2 TRBV29-1 CSVQGGEGYTF TGCAGCGTTCAAGGGGGGGAAGGCTACACCTTC
NA NA TRBJ1-1 TRBV19 CASSPFQGLNTEAFF TGTGCCAGTTCGCCGTTCCAGGGGCTGAACACTGAAGCTTTCTTT
once TRBD1 TRBJ1-2 TRBV5-4 CASSLRGQGLYGYTF TGTGCCAGCAGCTTGAGGGGACAGGGCCTCTATGGCTACACCTTC
NA TRBD1 TRBJ2-1 TRBV24-1 CATSTKVGQGRQFF TGTGCCACCAGTACCAAGGTGGGACAGGGACGCCAGTTCTTC
NA TRBD1 TRBJ1-1 TRBV10-3 CAISGAGGNTEAFF TGTGCCATCAGCGGGGCAGGGGGGAACACTGAAGCTTTCTTT
NA NA TRBJ2-7 TRBV30 CAWNQGSEQYF TGTGCCTGGAACCAGGGTTCCGAGCAGTACTTC
NA NA TRBJ2-4 TRBV13 CASSLSGRAKNIQYF TGTGCCAGCAGCTTAAGCGGGCGCGCCAAAAACATTCAGTACTTC
NA TRBD1 TRBJ1-5 TRBV28 CASSPRGQGRGQPQHF TGTGCCAGCAGTCCCCGGGGACAGGGTAGAGGTCAGCCCCAGCATTTT
NA NA TRBJ2-7 TRBV12-3/TRBV12-4 CASSRSWEQYF TGTGCCAGCAGCCGGAGTTGGGAGCAGTACTTC
NA TRBD2 TRBJ2-7 TRBV30 CAWTPIAGGEQYF TGTGCCTGGACCCCTATAGCGGGGGGTGAGCAGTACTTC
NA NA TRBJ1-3 TRBV21-1 CASSPWVLQGARNTIYF TGTGCCAGCAGCCCCTGGGTACTACAGGGGGCTCGAAACACCATATATTTT
NA NA TRBJ2-7 TRBV4-1 CASSQAPDRSSYEQYF TGCGCCAGCAGCCAAGCCCCGGACAGAAGCTCCTACGAGCAGTACTTC
NA NA TRBJ1-2 TRBV6-2/TRBV6-3 CASSYVRYGYTF TGTGCCAGCAGTTACGTGCGCTATGGCTACACCTTC
NA NA TRBJ1-2 TRBV9 CASSVGQGGYTF TGTGCCAGCAGCGTAGGTCAGGGTGGCTACACCTTC
NA NA TRBJ1-3 TRBV7-9 CAGGLRSGNTIYF TGTGCCGGGGGCCTCAGGTCTGGAAACACCATATATTTT
NA TRBD1 TRBJ1-5 TRBV27 CASAYRGGNQPQHF TGTGCCAGCGCGTACAGGGGGGGGAATCAGCCCCAGCATTTT
NA NA TRBJ2-2 TRBV12-3/TRBV12-4 CASLSGNTGELFF TGTGCCAGCCTCAGCGGGAACACCGGGGAGCTGTTTTTT
NA NA TRBJ1-3 TRBV7-6 CASSLREGSGNTIYF TGTGCCAGCAGCTTAAGGGAGGGCTCTGGAAACACCATATATTTT
NA NA TRBJ2-7 TRBV7-9 CASSLGGQSSYEQYF TGTGCCAGCAGCTTGGGCGGGCAGAGCTCCTACGAGCAGTACTTC